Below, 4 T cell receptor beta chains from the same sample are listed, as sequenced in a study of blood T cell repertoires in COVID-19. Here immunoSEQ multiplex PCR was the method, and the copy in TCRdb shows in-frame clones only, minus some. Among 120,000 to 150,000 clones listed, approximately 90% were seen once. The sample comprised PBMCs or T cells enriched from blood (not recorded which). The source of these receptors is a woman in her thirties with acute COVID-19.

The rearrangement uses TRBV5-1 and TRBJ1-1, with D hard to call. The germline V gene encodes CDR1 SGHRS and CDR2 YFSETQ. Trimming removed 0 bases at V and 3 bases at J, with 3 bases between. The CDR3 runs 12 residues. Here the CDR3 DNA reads TGCGCCAGCAGCTTGGGCGACACTGAAGCTTTCTTT. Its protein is CASSLGDTEAFF.

CDR3 nucleotides: TGTGCCAGCAGCTTCACTAGCGGGGTAGCCTACGAGCAGTACTTC. Protein product: CASSFTSGVAYEQYF. The rearrangement joins TRBV7-2 to TRBJ2-7; 10 bases match TRBD2. The CDR3 length is 15 residues. Germline CDR1 reads SGHTA; CDR2 reads FQGNSA. J was trimmed by 2 bases and V by 3 bases; bases with no gene match: 4.

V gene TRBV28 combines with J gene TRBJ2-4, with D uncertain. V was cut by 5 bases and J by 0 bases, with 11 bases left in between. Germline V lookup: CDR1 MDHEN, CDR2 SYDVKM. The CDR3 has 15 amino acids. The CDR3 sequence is CASSPSAVAKNIQYF. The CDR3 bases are TGTGCCAGCAGTCCCTCCGCGGTAGCCAAAAACATTCAGTACTTC.

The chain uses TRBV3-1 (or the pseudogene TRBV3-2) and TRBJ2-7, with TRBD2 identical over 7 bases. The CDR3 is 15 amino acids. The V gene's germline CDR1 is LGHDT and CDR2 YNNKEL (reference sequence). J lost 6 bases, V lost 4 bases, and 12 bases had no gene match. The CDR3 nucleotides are TGTGCCAGCAGCCGGCTGTCGGGGGAGGGAGGCGAGCAGTACTTC. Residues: CASSRLSGEGGEQYF.